This entry lists 11 T cell receptor beta chains sequenced from one sample in a study of cytomegalovirus exposure and HLA in healthy donors. Primers for the PCR totalled 60 Vbeta and 13 Jbeta. Clones were read by immunoSEQ multiplex PCR, and TCRdb kept only the in-frame ones, dropping some. The table shows around 200,000 clones, with around 80% occurring only once. Input material: PBMCs. The receptors derive from a woman aged 40 to 50 in good health and CMV-seronegative.

With regard to this clone: Other DNA sequences of this sample code for an identical CDR3. CDR3 in DNA: TGTGCCAGCAGCTTAGAGCTAGCGGGGCTGTACGAGCAGTACTTC. Amino acid sequence: CASSLELAGLYEQYF. The chain joins TRBV7-8 to TRBJ2-7; 9 bases are shared with TRBD2. Germline values: CDR1 SGHVS, CDR2 FQNEAQ. Germline trimming cut 1 base from V and 4 bases from J; bases unmatched to any gene: 5. The CDR3 is 15 amino acids. Variable domain in full (rest from reference TRBV7-8 and TRBJ2-7): GAGVSQSPRYKVAKRGQDVALRCDPISGHVSLFWYQQALGQGPEFLTYFQNEAQLDKSGLPSDRFFAERPEGSVSTLKIQRTQQEDSAVYLCASSLELAGLYEQYFGPGTRLTVT.

The chain employs TRBV7-2 and TRBJ2-5; the D gene is possibly TRBD1 (5 bases). V was clipped by 5 bases and J by 3 bases, with 13 bases between them. CDR1 SGHTA and CDR2 FQGNSA come from the germline V gene. The CDR3 consists of 14 residues. The CDR3 DNA is TGTGCCAGCAGCGAAAATATAGGGGAAGAGACCCAGTACTTC. Its translation is CASSENIGEETQYF.

This clone was found a few times. The chain carries TRBV4-3 and TRBJ2-2; 8 bases match TRBD1. Per the germline V gene, CDR1 is LGHNA and CDR2 is YSLEER. Trimming removed 1 base from V and 2 bases from J; junction bases left unmatched: 3. CDR3 length: 16 amino acids. The CDR3 here is CASSQGQGPNTGELFF. DNA of the CDR3: TGCGCCAGCAGCCAAGGACAGGGGCCCAACACCGGGGAGCTGTTTTTT.

Notes on this clone: At one boundary the junction diverges from the germline segment, which might be a read error. The chain carries TRBV6-5 and TRBJ1-1, with unresolved D. Germline CDR1 is MNHEY and CDR2 is SVGAGI. The CDR3 runs 13 residues. CDR3 residues: CASSYLGSTVAFF. The CDR3 DNA reads TGTGCCAGCAGTTACTTAGGGAGCACTGTAGCTTTCTTT.

The sample holds a few counts of this clone. The chain joins TRBV6-6 to TRBJ1-1, with 7 bases matching TRBD1. The CDR3 loop spans 14 amino acids. V shed 3 bases and J 6 bases; nucleotides not matched to a gene: 7. The germline gives CDR1 MNHNY, CDR2 SVGAGI (reference sequence). The CDR3 region is CASSYSQGRPEAFF. In DNA, the CDR3 is TGTGCCAGCAGTTATTCACAGGGGAGGCCTGAAGCTTTCTTT.

This chain joins TRBV18 and TRBJ1-1, with 9 bases lining up with TRBD1. J gave up 2 bases and V 4 bases, and 8 bases lay outside the gene matches. Per the germline V gene, CDR1 is KGHSH and CDR2 is LQKENI. CDR3 length: 16 amino acids. The chain's CDR3 is CASSLRQGELNTEAFF. The CDR3 coding sequence is TGTGCCAGCTCACTACGACAGGGGGAGTTAAACACTGAAGCTTTCTTT. Using reference TRBV18 and TRBJ1-1 for the parts outside the CDR3, the full variable domain is NAGVMQNPRHLVRRRGQEARLRCSPMKGHSHVYWYRQLPEEGLKFMVYLQKENIIDESGMPKERFSAEFPKEGPSILRIQQVVRGDSAAYFCASSLRQGELNTEAFFGQGTRLTVV.

The rearrangement links TRBV5-4 to TRBJ1-5; 9 bases are shared with TRBD1. The CDR3 sequence is 13 residues long. Germline loops: CDR1 SGHNT, CDR2 YYREEE (reference sequence). The V and J ends lost 3 bases and 15 bases, in that order; junction bases with no gene match: 10. The CDR3 nucleotides read TGTGCCAGCAGCTCCACCCCGGGACAGGGACTGCATTTT. The encoded protein is CASSSTPGQGLHF.

J is TRBJ1-1 and V is TRBV4-2; D not certain. CDR1 and CDR2 from the germline V gene are LGHNA and YNFKEQ. CDR3 size: 12 residues. Trimming took off 8 bases at V and 0 bases at J, with 7 bases between the two ends. The DNA of the CDR3 is TGTGCCAGCGGCCCGGTGAACACTGAAGCTTTCTTT. It is translated as CASGPVNTEAFF.

J is TRBJ1-2 and V is TRBV9; the match to TRBD1 covers 9 bases. The V gene end was trimmed by 3 bases and the J gene end by 1 base; junction bases not matched to a gene: 4. Germline V lookup: CDR1 SGDLS, CDR2 YYNGEE. The CDR3 runs to 15 residues. DNA of the CDR3: TGTGCCAGCAGCGCCCCGGGACAGGGTAACTATGGCTACACCTTC. Its protein is CASSAPGQGNYGYTF.

The chain combines TRBV2 with TRBJ2-6; 7 positions agree with TRBD1. The ends lost 2 bases at V and 3 bases at J; junction bases unmatched: 1. The CDR3 runs to 15 residues. The germline V gene encodes CDR1 SNHLY and CDR2 FYNNEI. This chain's CDR3 is CASSEQGVGANVLTF. In DNA form, the CDR3 reads TGTGCCAGCAGTGAACAGGGGGTTGGGGCCAACGTCCTGACTTTC. The variable domain in full, with the rest retrieved from reference TRBV2 and TRBJ2-6, is EPEVTQTPSHQVTQMGQEVILRCVPISNHLYFYWYRQILGQKVEFLVSFYNNEISEKSEIFDDQFSVERPDGSNFTLKIRSTKLEDSAMYFCASSEQGVGANVLTFGAGSRLTVL.

The chain employs TRBV7-3 and TRBJ2-1; possibly TRBD2 for D (6 bases). From germline, CDR1 is SGHTA and CDR2 FQGTGA. Between the trimmed V and J ends, which lost 1 base and 5 bases, there was a span of 12 bases. This CDR3 region has 15 residues. This CDR3 reads CASSLRGELNNEQFF. The CDR3 DNA follows: TGTGCCAGCAGCTTAAGGGGGGAATTAAACAATGAGCAGTTCTTC.